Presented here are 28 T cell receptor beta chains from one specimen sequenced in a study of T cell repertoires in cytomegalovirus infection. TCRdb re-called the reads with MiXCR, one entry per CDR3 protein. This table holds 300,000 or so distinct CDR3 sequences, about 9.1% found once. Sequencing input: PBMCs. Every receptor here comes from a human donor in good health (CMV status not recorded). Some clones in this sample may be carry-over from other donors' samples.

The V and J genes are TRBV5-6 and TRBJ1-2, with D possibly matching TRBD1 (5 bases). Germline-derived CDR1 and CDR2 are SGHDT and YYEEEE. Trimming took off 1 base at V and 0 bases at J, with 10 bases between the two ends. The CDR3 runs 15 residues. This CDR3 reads CASSLLTTANYGYTF. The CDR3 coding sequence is TGTGCCAGCAGCTTGCTCACGACAGCTAACTATGGCTACACCTTC.

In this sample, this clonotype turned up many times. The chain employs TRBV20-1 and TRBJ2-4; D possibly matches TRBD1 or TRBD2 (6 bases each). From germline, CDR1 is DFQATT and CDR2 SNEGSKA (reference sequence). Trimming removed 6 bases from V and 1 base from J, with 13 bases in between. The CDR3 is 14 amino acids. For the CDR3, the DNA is TGCAGTGCCGGAGGGGGGCAGGCCAAAAACATTCAGTACTTC. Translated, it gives CSAGGGQAKNIQYF.

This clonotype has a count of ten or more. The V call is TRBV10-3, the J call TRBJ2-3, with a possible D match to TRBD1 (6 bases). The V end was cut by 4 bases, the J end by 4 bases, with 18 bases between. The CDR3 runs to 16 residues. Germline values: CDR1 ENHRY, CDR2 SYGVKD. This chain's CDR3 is CAISGSPGHLADTQYF. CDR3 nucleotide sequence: TGTGCCATCAGTGGATCCCCGGGACACTTGGCAGATACGCAGTATTTT.

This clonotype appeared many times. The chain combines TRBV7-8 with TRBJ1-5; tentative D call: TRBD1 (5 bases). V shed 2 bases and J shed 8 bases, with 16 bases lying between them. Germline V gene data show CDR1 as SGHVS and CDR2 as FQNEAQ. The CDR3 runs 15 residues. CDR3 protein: CASSLREGPVEPQHF. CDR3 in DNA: TGTGCCAGCAGCTTAAGGGAGGGGCCAGTGGAGCCCCAGCATTTT.

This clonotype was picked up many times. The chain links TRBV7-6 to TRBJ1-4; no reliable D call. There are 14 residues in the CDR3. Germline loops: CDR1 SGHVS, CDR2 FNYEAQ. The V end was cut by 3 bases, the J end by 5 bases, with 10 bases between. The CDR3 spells CASSFGRLNEKLFF. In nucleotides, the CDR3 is TGTGCCAGCAGCTTTGGACGGCTGAATGAAAAACTGTTTTTT.

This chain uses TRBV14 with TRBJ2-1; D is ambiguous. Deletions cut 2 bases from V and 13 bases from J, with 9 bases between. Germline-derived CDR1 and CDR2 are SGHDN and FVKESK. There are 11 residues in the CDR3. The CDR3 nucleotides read TGTGCCAGCAGCCAACCACGGATCCAGTTCTTC. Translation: CASSQPRIQFF. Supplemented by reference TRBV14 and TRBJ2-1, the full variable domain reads EAGVTQFPSHSVIEKGQTVTLRCDPISGHDNLYWYRRVMGKEIKFLLHFVKESKQDESGMPNNRFLAERTGGTYSTLKVQPAELEDSGVYFCASSQPRIQFFGPGTRLTVL.

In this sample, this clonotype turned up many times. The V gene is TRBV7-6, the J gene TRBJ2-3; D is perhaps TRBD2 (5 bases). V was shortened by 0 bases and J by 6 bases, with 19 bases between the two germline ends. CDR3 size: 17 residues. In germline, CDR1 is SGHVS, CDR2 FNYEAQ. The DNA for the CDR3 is TGTGCCAGCAGCTTAGCGCCTCGAACCAGAAGGAGGGATACGCAGTATTTT. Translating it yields CASSLAPRTRRRDTQYF.

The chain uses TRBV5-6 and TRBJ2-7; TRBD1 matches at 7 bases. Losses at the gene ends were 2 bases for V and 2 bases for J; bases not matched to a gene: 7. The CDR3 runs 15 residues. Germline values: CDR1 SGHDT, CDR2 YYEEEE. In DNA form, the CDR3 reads TGTGCCAGCAGCTTAGGGCCGGGACAGACCTACGAGCAGTACTTC. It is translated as CASSLGPGQTYEQYF.

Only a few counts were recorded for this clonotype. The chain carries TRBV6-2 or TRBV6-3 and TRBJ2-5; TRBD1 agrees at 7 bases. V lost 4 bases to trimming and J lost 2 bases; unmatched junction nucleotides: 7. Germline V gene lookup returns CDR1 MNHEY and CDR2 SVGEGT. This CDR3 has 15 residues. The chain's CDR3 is CASSSLPRGQETQYF. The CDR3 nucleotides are TGTGCCAGCAGTTCTCTCCCCAGGGGGCAAGAGACCCAGTACTTC.

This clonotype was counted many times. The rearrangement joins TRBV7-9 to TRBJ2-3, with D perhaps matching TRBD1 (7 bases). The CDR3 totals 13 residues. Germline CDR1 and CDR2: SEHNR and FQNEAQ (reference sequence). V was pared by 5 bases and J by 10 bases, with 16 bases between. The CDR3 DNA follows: TGTGCCAGCAGCGAATACAGGGGAGGCCCGCAGTATTTT. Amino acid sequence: CASSEYRGGPQYF.

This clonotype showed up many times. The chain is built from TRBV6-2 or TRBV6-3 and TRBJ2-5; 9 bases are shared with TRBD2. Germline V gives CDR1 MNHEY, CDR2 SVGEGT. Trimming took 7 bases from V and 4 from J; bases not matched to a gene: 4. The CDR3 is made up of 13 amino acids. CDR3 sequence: CASKLAGTETQYF. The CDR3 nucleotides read TGTGCCAGCAAGCTAGCGGGGACAGAGACCCAGTACTTC.

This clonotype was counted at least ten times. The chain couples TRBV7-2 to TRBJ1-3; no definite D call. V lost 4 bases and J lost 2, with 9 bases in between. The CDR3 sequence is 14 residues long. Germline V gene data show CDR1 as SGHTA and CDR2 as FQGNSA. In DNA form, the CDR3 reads TGTGCCAGCAGCTCAGGTCGGGCTGGAAACACCATATATTTT. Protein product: CASSSGRAGNTIYF. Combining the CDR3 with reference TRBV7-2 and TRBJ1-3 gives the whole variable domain GAGVSQSPSNKVTEKGKDVELRCDPISGHTALYWYRQSLGQGLEFLIYFQGNSAPDKSGLPSDRFSAERTGGSVSTLTIQRTQQEDSAVYLCASSSGRAGNTIYFGEGSWLTVV.

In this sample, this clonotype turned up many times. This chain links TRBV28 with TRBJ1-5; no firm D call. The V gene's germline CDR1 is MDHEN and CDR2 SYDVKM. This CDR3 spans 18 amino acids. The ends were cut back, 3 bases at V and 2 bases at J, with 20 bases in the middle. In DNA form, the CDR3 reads TGTGCCAGCAGTTTGGGCAGGTCCTATAAGAGTGGCAATCAGCCCCAGCATTTT. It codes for CASSLGRSYKSGNQPQHF. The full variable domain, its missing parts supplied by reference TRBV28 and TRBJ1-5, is DVKVTQSSRYLVKRTGEKVFLECVQDMDHENMFWYRQDPGLGLRLIYFSYDVKMKEKGDIPEGYSVSREKKERFSLILESASTNQTSMYLCASSLGRSYKSGNQPQHFGDGTRLSIL.

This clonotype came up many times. The CDR3: CASSLANTEAFF. The CDR3, as DNA: TGTGCCAGCAGCTTAGCGAACACTGAAGCTTTCTTT. This chain joins TRBV28 and TRBJ1-1, with unresolved D. Per the germline V gene, CDR1 is MDHEN and CDR2 is SYDVKM. The CDR3 loop spans 12 amino acids. V was trimmed by 6 bases and J by 1 base, leaving 6 bases between them.

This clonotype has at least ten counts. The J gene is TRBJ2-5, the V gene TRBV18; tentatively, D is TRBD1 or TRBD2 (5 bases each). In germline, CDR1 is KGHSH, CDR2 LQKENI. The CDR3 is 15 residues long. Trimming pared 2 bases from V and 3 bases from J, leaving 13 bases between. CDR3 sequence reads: CASSPNTGTEETQYF. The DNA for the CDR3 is TGTGCCAGCTCACCAAACACCGGGACGGAAGAGACCCAGTACTTC.

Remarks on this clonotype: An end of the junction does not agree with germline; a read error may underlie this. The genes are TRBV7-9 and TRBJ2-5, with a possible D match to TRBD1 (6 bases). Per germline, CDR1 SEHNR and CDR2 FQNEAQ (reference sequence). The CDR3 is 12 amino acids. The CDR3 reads CASGPGQETTDF. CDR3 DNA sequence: TGTGCCAGCGGACCGGGACAAGAGACCACTGACTTC.

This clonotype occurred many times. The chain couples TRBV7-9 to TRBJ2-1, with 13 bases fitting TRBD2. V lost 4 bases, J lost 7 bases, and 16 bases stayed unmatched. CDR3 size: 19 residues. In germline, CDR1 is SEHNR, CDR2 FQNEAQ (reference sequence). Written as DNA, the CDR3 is TGTGCCAGCAGCTCCAGGGGTACGACTAGCGGGGGGCGATCGAATGAGCAGTTCTTC. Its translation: CASSSRGTTSGGRSNEQFF.

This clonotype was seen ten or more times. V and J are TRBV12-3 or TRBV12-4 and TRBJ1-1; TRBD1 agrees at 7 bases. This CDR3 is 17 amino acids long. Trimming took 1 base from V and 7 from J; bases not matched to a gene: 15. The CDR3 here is CASSLGAQGSGLSEAFF. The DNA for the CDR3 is TGTGCCAGCAGTTTAGGTGCACAGGGGTCTGGATTGAGTGAAGCTTTCTTT.

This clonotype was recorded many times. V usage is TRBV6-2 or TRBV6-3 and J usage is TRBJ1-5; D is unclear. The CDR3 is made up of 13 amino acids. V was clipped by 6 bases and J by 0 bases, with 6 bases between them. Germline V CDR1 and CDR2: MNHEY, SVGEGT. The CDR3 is CASSTNSNQPQHF. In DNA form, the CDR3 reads TGTGCCAGCAGCACGAATAGCAATCAGCCCCAGCATTTT.

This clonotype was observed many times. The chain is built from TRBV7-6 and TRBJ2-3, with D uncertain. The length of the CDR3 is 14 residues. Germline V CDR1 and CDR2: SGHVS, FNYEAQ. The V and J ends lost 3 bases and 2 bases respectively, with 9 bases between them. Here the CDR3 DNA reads TGTGCCAGCAGCTTGCGGACCCCCACAGATACGCAGTATTTT. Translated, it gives CASSLRTPTDTQYF.

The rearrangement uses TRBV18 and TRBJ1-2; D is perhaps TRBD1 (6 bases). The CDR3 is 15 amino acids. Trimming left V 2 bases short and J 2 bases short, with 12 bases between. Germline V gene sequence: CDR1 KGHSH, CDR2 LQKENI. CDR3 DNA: TGTGCCAGCTCACCAGGTCATACAGGGAACTATGGCTACACCTTC. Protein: CASSPGHTGNYGYTF.

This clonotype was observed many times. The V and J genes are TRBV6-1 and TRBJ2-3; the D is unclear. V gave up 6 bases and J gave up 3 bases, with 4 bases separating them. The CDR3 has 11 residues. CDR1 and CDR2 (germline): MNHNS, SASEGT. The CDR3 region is CASRVTDTQYF. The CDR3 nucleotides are TGTGCCAGCAGGGTAACAGATACGCAGTATTTT.

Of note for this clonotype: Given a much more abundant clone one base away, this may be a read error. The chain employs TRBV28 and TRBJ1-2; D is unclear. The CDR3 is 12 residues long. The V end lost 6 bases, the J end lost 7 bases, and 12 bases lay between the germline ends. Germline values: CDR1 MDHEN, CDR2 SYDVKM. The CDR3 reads CASRKTASGYTF. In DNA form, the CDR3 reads TGTGCCAGCAGAAAGACGGCGAGTGGCTACACCTTC.

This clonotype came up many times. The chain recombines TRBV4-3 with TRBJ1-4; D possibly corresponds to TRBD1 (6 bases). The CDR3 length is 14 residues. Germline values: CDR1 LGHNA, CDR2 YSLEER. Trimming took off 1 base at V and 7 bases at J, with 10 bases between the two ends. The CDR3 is CASSQGEGVEKLFF. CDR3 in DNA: TGCGCCAGCAGCCAAGGGGAGGGGGTTGAAAAACTGTTTTTT.

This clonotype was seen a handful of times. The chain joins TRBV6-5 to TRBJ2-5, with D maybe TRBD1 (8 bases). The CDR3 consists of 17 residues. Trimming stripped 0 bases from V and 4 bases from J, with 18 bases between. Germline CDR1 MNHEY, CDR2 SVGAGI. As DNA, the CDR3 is TGTGCCAGCAGTTACTCGTATAACAGGGGGAGGGGAGAGACCCAGTACTTC. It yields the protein CASSYSYNRGRGETQYF.

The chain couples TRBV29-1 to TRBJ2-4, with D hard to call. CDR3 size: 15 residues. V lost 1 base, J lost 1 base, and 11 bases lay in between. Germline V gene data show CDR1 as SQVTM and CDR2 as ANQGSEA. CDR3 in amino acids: CSVEAPRLAKNIQYF. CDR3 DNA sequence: TGCAGCGTTGAAGCCCCCCGACTGGCCAAAAACATTCAGTACTTC.

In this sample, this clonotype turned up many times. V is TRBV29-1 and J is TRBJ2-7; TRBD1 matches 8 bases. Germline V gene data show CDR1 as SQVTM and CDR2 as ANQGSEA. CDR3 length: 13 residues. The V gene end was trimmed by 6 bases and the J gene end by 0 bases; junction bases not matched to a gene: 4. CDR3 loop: CSVRTGSSYEQYV. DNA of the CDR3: TGCAGCGTCAGGACAGGGAGCTCCTACGAGCAGTACGTC.

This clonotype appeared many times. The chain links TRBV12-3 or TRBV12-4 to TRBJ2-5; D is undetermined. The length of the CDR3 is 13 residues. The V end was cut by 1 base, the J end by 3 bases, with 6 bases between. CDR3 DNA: TGTGCCAGCAGTTTAGGGGTGAAAGAGACCCAGTACTTC. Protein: CASSLGVKETQYF.